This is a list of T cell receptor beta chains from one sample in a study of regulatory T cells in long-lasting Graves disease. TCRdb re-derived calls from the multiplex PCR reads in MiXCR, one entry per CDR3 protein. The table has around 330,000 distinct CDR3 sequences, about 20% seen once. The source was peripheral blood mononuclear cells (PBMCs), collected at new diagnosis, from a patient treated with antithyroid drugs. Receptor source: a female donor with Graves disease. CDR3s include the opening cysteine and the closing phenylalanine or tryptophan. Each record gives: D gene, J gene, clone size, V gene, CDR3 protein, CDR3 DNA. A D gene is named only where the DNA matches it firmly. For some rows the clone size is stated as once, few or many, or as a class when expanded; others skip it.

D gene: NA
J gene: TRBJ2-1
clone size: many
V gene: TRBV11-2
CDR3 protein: CASSLDLRRVAIYEQFF
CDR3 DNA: TGTGCCAGCAGCTTAGATCTAAGGCGGGTAGCAATCTATGAGCAGTTCTTC

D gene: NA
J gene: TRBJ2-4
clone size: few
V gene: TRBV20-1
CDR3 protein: CSARLRDTLAKNIQYF
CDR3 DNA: TGCAGTGCTAGGTTACGGGACACACTAGCCAAAAACATTCAGTACTTC

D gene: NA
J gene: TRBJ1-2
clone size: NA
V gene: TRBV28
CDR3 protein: CASSYFTGGPDYGYTF
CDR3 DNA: TGTGCCAGCAGCTACTTTACCGGGGGCCCCGACTATGGCTACACCTTC

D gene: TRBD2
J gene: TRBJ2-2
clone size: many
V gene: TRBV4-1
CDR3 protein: CASSPRSSGGNTGELFF
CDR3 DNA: TGCGCCAGCAGCCCCCGTTCTAGCGGGGGGAACACCGGGGAGCTGTTTTTT

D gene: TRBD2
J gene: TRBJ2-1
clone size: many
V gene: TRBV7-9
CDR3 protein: CASSLGLADEQFF
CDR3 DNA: TGTGCCAGCAGCTTAGGCCTAGCGGACGAGCAGTTCTTC

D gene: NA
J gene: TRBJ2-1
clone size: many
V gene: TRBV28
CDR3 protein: CASTPSPARSSYNEQFF
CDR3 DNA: TGTGCCAGCACGCCATCCCCAGCTCGTAGCTCCTACAATGAGCAGTTCTTC

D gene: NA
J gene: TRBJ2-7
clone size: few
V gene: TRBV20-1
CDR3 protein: CSARPQGNYEQYF
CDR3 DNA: TGCAGTGCTAGACCACAGGGAAACTACGAGCAGTACTTC

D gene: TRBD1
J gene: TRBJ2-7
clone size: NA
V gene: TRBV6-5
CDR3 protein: CASSYDRGAYEQYF
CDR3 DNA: TGTGCCAGCAGTTACGACAGGGGAGCCTACGAGCAGTACTTC

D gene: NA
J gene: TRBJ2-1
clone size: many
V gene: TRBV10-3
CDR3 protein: CAINHNEDRPWEQFF
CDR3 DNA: TGTGCCATCAACCACAATGAAGACAGGCCATGGGAGCAGTTCTTC

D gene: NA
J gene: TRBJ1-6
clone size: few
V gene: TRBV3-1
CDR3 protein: CASSQDWTSSPLHF
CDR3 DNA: TGTGCCAGCAGCCAAGATTGGACCTCTTCACCCCTCCACTTT

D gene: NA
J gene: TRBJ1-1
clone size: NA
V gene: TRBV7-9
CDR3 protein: CASSLDGGPFRGTETFF
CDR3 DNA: TGTGCCAGCAGCTTAGATGGGGGCCCCTTTCGGGGCACTGAAACTTTCTTT

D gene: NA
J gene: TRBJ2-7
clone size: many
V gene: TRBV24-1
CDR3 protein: CATMDSRDKSYEQYF
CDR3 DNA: TGTGCCACCATGGATAGCCGGGACAAGTCGTACGAGCAGTACTTC

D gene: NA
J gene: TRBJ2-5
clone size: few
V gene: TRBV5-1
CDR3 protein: CASQTSWDPSVYF
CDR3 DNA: TGCGCCAGCCAGACCTCCTGGGACCCCTCCGTGTACTTC

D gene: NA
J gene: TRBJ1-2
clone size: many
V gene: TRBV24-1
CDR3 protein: CATSDSLPSTMDGYTF
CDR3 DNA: TGTGCCACCAGTGACTCCCTCCCCTCAACGATGGATGGCTACACCTTC

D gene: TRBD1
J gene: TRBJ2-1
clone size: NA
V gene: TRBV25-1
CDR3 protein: CASRDRGRNNEQFF
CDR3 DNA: TGTGCCAGCCGGGACAGGGGGCGGAACAATGAGCAGTTCTTC

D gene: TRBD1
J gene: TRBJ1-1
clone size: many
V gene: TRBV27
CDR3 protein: CASSLSPRQGAGTEAFF
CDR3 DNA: TGTGCCAGCAGTTTATCGCCGAGACAGGGGGCCGGCACTGAAGCTTTCTTT

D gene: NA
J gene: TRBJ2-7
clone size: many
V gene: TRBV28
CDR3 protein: CATSLTGVHEQYF
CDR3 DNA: TGTGCCACCTCTCTGACAGGAGTCCACGAGCAGTACTTC

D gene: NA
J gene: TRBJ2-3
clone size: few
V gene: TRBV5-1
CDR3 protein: CASSPDRAEDTQYF
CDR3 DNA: TGCGCCAGCAGCCCGGACAGAGCCGAGGATACGCAGTATTTT

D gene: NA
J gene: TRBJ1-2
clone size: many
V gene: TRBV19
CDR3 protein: CASSIGGNYGYTF
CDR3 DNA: TGTGCCAGTAGTATCGGGGGAAACTATGGCTACACCTTC

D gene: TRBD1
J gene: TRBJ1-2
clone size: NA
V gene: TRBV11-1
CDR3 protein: CASNLQPPGTGILNYGYTF
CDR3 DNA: TGCGCCAGCAATCTACAACCACCCGGGACAGGGATCCTTAACTATGGCTACACCTTC

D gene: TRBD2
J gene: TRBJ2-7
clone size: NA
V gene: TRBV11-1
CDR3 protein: CASSLGTSGIGDYEQYF
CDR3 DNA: TGTGCCAGCAGCTTGGGGACTAGCGGGATTGGGGACTACGAGCAGTACTTC

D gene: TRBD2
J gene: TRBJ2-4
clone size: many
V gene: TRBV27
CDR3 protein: CASSGGSGGLAKNIQYF
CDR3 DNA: TGTGCCAGCAGTGGAGGGTCGGGAGGGCTTGCCAAAAACATTCAGTACTTC

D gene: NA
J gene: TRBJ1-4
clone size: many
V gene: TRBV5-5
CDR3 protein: CASSTGRVNNEKLFF
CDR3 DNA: TGTGCCAGCAGCACCGGCAGGGTGAATAATGAAAAACTGTTTTTT

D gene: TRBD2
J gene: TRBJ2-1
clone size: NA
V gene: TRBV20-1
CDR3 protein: CSARLAGVEEGEQFF
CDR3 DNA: TGCAGTGCTAGACTAGCGGGAGTGGAAGAGGGTGAGCAGTTCTTC

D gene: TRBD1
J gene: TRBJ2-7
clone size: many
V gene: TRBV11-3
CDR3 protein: CASSLAPHRRGQYEQYF
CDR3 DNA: TGTGCCAGCAGCTTAGCCCCACACCGCAGGGGGCAGTACGAGCAGTACTTC

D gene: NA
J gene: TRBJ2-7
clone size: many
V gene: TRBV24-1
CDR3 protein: CATSDGTGYEQYF
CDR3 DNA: TGTGCCACCAGTGATGGTACAGGGTACGAGCAGTACTTC

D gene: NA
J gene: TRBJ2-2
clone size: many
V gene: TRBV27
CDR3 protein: CASSLDASTGELFF
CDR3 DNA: TGTGCCAGCAGTTTAGACGCGAGTACCGGGGAGCTGTTTTTT

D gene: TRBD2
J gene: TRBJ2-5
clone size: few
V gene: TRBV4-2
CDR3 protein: CASSQNSGKGGETQYF
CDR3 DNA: TGTGCCAGCAGCCAAAATAGCGGGAAAGGGGGAGAGACCCAGTACTTC

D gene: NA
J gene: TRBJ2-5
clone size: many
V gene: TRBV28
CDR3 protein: CASSILGSGQTSAETQYF
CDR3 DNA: NA

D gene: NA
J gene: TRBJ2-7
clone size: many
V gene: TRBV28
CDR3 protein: CASKKGGTTFSYEQYF
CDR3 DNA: TGTGCCAGCAAAAAAGGAGGCACCACTTTCTCCTACGAGCAGTACTTC

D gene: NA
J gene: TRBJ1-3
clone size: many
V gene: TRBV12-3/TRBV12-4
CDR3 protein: CASSLAGTSNGNTIYF
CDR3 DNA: TGTGCCAGCAGTTTAGCGGGGACGTCGAATGGAAACACCATATATTTT

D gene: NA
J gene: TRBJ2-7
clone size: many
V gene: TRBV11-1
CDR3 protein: CASEKGGGSYEQYF
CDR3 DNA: TGTGCCAGCGAAAAAGGAGGTGGCTCCTACGAGCAGTACTTC

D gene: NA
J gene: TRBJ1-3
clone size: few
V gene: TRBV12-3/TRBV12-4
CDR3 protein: CASSFPGTGNTIYF
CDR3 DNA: TGTGCCAGCAGTTTCCCGGGGACTGGAAACACCATATATTTT

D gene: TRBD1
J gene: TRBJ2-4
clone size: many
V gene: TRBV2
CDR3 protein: CASRTIILTGGEAKNIQYF
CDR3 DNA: TGTGCCAGCAGGACGATTATTTTGACAGGGGGCGAAGCCAAAAACATTCAGTACTTC

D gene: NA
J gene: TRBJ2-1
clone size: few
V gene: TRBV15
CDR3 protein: CATSRADTPDHNEQFF
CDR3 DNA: TGTGCCACCAGCAGAGCGGACACCCCCGACCACAATGAGCAGTTCTTC

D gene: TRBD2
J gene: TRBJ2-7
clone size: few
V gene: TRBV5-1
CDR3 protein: CASSVRSGSLGEQYF
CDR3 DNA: TGCGCCAGCAGCGTTCGTAGCGGGAGCCTCGGCGAGCAGTACTTC